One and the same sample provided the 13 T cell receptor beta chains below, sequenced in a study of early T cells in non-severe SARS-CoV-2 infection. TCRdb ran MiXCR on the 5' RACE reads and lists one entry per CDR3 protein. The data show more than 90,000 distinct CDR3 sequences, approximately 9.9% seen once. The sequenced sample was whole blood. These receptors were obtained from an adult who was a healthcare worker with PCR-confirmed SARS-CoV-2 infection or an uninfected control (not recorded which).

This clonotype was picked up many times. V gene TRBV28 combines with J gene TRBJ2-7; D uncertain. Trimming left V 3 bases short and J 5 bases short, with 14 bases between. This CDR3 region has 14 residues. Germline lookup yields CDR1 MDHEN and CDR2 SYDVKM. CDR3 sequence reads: CASSFGPRVDEQYF. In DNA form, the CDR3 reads TGTGCCAGCAGTTTTGGCCCACGAGTGGACGAGCAGTACTTC.

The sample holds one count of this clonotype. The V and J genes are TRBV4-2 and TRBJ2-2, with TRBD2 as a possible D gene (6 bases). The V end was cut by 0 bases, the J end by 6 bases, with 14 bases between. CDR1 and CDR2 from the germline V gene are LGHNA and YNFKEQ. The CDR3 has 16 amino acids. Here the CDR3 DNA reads TGTGCCAGCAGCCAAGATGACGGGAGTTCCGCCGGGGAGCTGTTTTTT. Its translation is CASSQDDGSSAGELFF.

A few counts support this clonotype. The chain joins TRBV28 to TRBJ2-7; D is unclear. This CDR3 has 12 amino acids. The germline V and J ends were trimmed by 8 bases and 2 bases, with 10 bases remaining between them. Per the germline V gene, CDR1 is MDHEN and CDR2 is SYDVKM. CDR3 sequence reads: CASQTRTYEQYF. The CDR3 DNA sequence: TGTGCCAGCCAGACTCGAACCTACGAGCAGTACTTC.

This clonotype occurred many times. Here the CDR3 reads CASSPLGGGTRYEQYF. CDR3 coding DNA: TGTGCCAGCAGCCCTCTCGGCGGGGGCACTCGATACGAGCAGTACTTC. The J gene is TRBJ2-7, the V gene TRBV28; tentatively, D is TRBD2 (7 bases). Trimming cost V 6 bases and J 4 bases, with 22 bases left between them. The CDR3 extends over 16 amino acids. CDR1 and CDR2 from the germline V gene are MDHEN and SYDVKM.

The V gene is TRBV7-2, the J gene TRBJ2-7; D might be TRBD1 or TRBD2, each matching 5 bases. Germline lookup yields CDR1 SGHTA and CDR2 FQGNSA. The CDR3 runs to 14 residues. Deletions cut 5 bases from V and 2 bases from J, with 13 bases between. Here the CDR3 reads CASSAWGPTYEQYF. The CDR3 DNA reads TGTGCCAGCAGCGCCTGGGGACCGACCTACGAGCAGTACTTC.

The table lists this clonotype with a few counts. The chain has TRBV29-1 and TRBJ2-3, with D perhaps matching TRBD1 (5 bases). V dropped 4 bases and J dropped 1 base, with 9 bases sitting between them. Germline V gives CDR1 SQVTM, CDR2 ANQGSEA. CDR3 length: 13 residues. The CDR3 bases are TGCAGCGTTGTAGGGGTACGCACAGATACGCAGTATTTT. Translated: CSVVGVRTDTQYF.

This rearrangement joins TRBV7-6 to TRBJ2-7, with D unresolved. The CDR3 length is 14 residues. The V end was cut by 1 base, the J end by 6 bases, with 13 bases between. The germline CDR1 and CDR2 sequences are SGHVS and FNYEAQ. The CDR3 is CASSLGTIAGEQYF. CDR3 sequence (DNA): TGTGCCAGCAGCTTAGGTACCATCGCAGGCGAGCAGTACTTC.

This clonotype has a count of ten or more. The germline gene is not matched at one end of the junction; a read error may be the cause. The CDR3 DNA sequence: TGCGCCAGCGGCTTAGGAACCTACGAGCAGTACTTC. Protein sequence: CASGLGTYEQYF. This chain connects TRBV5-1 to TRBJ2-7; D unresolved. The CDR3 consists of 12 residues. CDR1 is SGHRS and CDR2 is YFSETQ in the germline V gene.

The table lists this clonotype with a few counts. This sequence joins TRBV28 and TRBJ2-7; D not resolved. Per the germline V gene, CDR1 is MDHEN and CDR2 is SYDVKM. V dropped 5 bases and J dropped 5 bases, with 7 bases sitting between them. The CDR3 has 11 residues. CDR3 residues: CASSRFNEQYF. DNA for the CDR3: TGTGCCAGCAGTCGCTTTAACGAGCAGTACTTC. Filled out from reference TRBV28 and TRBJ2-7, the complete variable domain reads DVKVTQSSRYLVKRTGEKVFLECVQDMDHENMFWYRQDPGLGLRLIYFSYDVKMKEKGDIPEGYSVSREKKERFSLILESASTNQTSMYLCASSRFNEQYFGPGTRLTVT.

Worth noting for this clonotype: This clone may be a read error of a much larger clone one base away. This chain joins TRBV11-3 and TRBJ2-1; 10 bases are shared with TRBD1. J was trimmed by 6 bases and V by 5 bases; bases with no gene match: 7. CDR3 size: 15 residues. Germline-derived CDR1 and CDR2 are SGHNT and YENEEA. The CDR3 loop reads CASSPGQGVVNEQFF. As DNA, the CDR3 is TGTGCCAGCAGCCCTGGACAGGGGGTTGTCAATGAGCAGTTCTTC.

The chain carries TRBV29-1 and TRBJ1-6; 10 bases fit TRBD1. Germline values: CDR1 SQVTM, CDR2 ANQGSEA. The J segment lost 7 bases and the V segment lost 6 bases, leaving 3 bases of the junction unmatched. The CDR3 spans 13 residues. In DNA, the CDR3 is TGCAGCGTCGCGGGACAGGGGAATTCACCCCTCCACTTT. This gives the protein CSVAGQGNSPLHF.

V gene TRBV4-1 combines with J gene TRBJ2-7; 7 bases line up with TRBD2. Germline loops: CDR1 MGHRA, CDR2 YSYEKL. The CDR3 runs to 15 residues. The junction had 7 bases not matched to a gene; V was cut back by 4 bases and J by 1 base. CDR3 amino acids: CASSPPSGESYEQYF. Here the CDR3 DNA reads TGCGCCAGCAGCCCTCCTAGCGGAGAGTCCTACGAGCAGTACTTC.

This CDR3 reads CASSHPDRGRTDTQYF. In nucleotides, the CDR3 is TGCGCCAGCAGCCACCCAGACAGGGGGCGCACAGATACGCAGTATTTT. The chain combines TRBV4-1 with TRBJ2-3; 10 bases align to TRBD1. V dropped 3 bases and J dropped 1; count of bases not matched to a gene: 4. Per germline, CDR1 MGHRA and CDR2 YSYEKL. The CDR3 contains 16 residues.